The 27 T cell receptor beta chains in this list originate from one sample, sequenced in a study of tumor and adjacent non-tumor tissue in lung cancer. No cell sorting was done before RNA was extracted from the tissue. The normal lung tissue was taken more than 3 cm from the tumor edge. TCRbeta libraries were built with three rounds of nested PCR, modified from ARM-PCR. TCRdb itself ran the multiplex PCR reads through MiXCR, one entry per CDR3 protein. Of more than 85,000 distinct CDR3 sequences in the sample, around 57% are singletons; the top ten hold roughly 19%. The sequenced sample consisted of distant non-tumor lung tissue. Source of these receptors: a man in his sixties with non-small cell lung cancer.

This chain joins TRBV19 and TRBJ2-7, with 12 positions matching TRBD1. With 5 bases clipped from V and 6 bases from J, the junction kept 5 bases outside the gene matches. Germline V CDR1 and CDR2: LNHDA, SQIVND (reference sequence). The CDR3 length is 14 residues. The CDR3 DNA follows: TGTGCCAGTAGTGGGGGACAGGGGGCTGGCGAGCAGTACTTC. Amino acids: CASSGGQGAGEQYF.

As regards this clonotype: Sequence at one end of the junction differs from germline and may be a read error. The chain links TRBV5-1 to TRBJ2-5; a possible D gene is TRBD1 (5 bases). This CDR3 has 15 residues. Per germline, CDR1 SGHRS and CDR2 YFSETQ. This CDR3 is CASSLSTAFQETQYF. Written as DNA, the CDR3 is TGCGCTAGCAGCTTGTCGACAGCTTTCCAAGAGACCCAGTACTTC.

Many counts were recorded for this clonotype. This chain links TRBV6-1 with TRBJ1-1; no clear D gene. The V and J ends lost 6 bases and 2 bases respectively, with 10 bases between them. Per the germline V gene, CDR1 is MNHNS and CDR2 is SASEGT. The CDR3 contains 13 residues. The CDR3 DNA is TGTGCCAGCAGACCAGACTCAAACACTGAAGCTTTCTTT. This encodes CASRPDSNTEAFF.

Comment on this clonotype: Sequence at one end of the junction differs from germline and may be a read error. The CDR3 DNA is TGTGCCAGCAGCAGAAGTGGGACAAGTAATGGAAAACTGTTTTTT. It is translated as CASSRSGTSNGKLFF. The chain couples TRBV11-2 to TRBJ1-4; possibly TRBD1 for D (6 bases). CDR1 and CDR2 (germline): SGHAT, FQNNGV. The CDR3 extends over 15 amino acids.

This clonotype has only one observation. The junction differs from germline at one of its ends, possibly a read error. In DNA, the CDR3 is TGTGCCACCAGTGGCGACAGTTATAGCAATCAGTCCCAGCATTTT. Amino acid sequence: CATSGDSYSNQSQHF. V is TRBV6-6 and J is TRBJ1-5, with D perhaps matching TRBD1 (5 bases). CDR1 and CDR2 from the germline V gene are MNHNY and SVGAGI (reference sequence). The CDR3 runs to 15 residues.

Comments on this clonotype: One junction end does not reproduce the germline sequence, and a read error may be involved. This chain links TRBV2 with TRBJ2-7; a weak D match, TRBD2 (6 bases). The CDR3 extends over 17 amino acids. Germline-derived CDR1 and CDR2 are SNHLY and FYNNEI. The CDR3, as DNA: TGTGCCACCAGTGAAAGGAGGGAAGGCGTTGGAACCTACGAGCAGTACTTC. Protein product: CATSERREGVGTYEQYF.

About this clonotype itself: Possible read error: a much larger clone is one base away. This chain links TRBV5-4 with TRBJ2-5; TRBD1 matches 8 bases. The CDR3 is 16 residues long. J lost 8 bases, V lost 0 bases, and 12 bases had no gene match. Germline V gives CDR1 SGHNT, CDR2 YYREEE (reference sequence). CDR3 protein: CASSLEGTGWGDTQYF. The CDR3 nucleotides read TGTGCCAGCAGCTTGGAAGGGACAGGCTGGGGCGACACCCAGTACTTC.

Worth noting for this clonotype: A much larger clone lies a single base off, so this may be a read error. The chain recombines TRBV7-9 with TRBJ2-2; 7 positions agree with TRBD2. The CDR3 is 17 residues long. The germline gives CDR1 SEHNR, CDR2 FQNEAQ (reference sequence). The V segment lost 5 bases and the J segment 2 bases; nucleotides outside the gene matches: 11. The CDR3 reads CASSPAGLVGNTGELFF. Here the CDR3 DNA reads TGTGCCAGCAGCCCAGCCGGACTAGTGGGAAACACCGGGGAGCTGTTTTTT.

The CDR3 here is CADTRDRSPVNYGYTF. The CDR3 nucleotides are TGTGCCGACACCAGGGACAGGAGTCCCGTCAACTATGGCTACACCTTC. The chain uses TRBV6-1 and TRBJ1-2; 8 bases line up with TRBD1. The CDR3 sequence is 16 residues long. Germline CDR1 and CDR2: MNHNS and SASEGT. V dropped 11 bases and J dropped 2; count of bases not matched to a gene: 16.

Remarks on this clonotype: Lacking the conserved final phenylalanine or tryptophan, this CDR3 likely reflects a read error. This chain uses TRBV4-3 with TRBJ2-1; TRBD2 aligns across 7 bases. Germline-derived CDR1 and CDR2 are LGHNA and YSLEER. The CDR3 has 15 amino acids. With 1 base clipped from V and 7 bases from J, the junction kept 7 bases outside the gene matches. The CDR3 loop is CASSQGLAHTNEQFL. CDR3 coding DNA: TGCGCCAGCAGCCAAGGACTAGCTCATACAAATGAGCAGTTCTTA.

A word on this clonotype: An end of the junction differs from the germline gene, which may be a read error. The genes are TRBV5-4 and TRBJ2-2; D is possibly TRBD2 (6 bases). CDR1 is SGHNT, CDR2 YYREEE, per germline (reference sequence). The CDR3 is 15 amino acids. In DNA, the CDR3 is TGTGCCAGCAGCTTTGGCGGGGATAGCACCGGGGAACTGTTTTTT. Amino acid sequence: CASSFGGDSTGELFF.

About this clonotype: Because the CDR3 is missing its conserved closing phenylalanine or tryptophan, this is likely a read error. This sequence joins TRBV11-2 and TRBJ2-5; a weak D match, TRBD2 (5 bases). Trimming left V 3 bases short and J 3 bases short, with 14 bases between. The CDR3 runs to 15 residues. Germline V gene lookup returns CDR1 SGHAT and CDR2 FQNNGV. Here the CDR3 reads CASSLDAGDEETQYS. DNA of the CDR3: TGTGCCAGCAGCTTGGATGCGGGTGACGAAGAGACCCAGTACTCC.

This clonotype was recorded only once. V usage is TRBV6-2 or TRBV6-3 and J usage is TRBJ2-4, with D uncertain. V was clipped by 2 bases and J by 15 bases, with 14 bases between them. Germline V CDR1 and CDR2: MNHEY, SVGEGT. This CDR3 is 12 amino acids long. This CDR3 reads CASSYAAGGLYF. The DNA for the CDR3 is TGTGCCAGCAGTTACGCGGCAGGCGGTTTGTACTTC.

V gene TRBV5-4 combines with J gene TRBJ1-2; 9 nucleotides match TRBD1. The CDR3 is 13 residues long. V was pared by 10 bases and J by 6 bases, with 10 bases of the junction left unmatched. The germline CDR1 and CDR2 sequences are SGHNT and YYREEE (reference sequence). CDR3 protein: CARGWDRDHGYTF. In DNA form, the CDR3 reads TGTGCCCGCGGCTGGGACAGGGACCATGGCTACACCTTC.

Worth noting for this clonotype: A much bigger clone sits one base away, suggesting this may be a read error. V and J are TRBV20-1 and TRBJ1-2; no definite D call. CDR1 DFQATT and CDR2 SNEGSKA come from the germline V gene (reference sequence). This CDR3 comprises 13 residues. CDR3 sequence: CSTRADGHNGYTF. The CDR3 DNA reads TGCAGTACTAGGGCAGACGGGCACAATGGCTACACCTTC.

This clonotype was detected a few times. An end of the junction differs from the germline gene, which may be a read error. The J gene is TRBJ1-4, the V gene TRBV20-1; 7 bases fit TRBD1. The CDR3 length is 12 residues. Germline CDR1 is DFQATT and CDR2 is SNEGSKA (reference sequence). The CDR3, as DNA: TGCAGTGCCCACGGGACAGACGAAAAGCTGTTTTTT. Its protein is CSAHGTDEKLFF.

Points on this clonotype: A much larger clone is a single base away; this may be a read error. The chain carries TRBV20-1 and TRBJ2-5; 7 nucleotides align to TRBD1. The CDR3 is 13 residues long. Germline CDR1 reads DFQATT; CDR2 reads SNEGSKA (reference sequence). V was clipped by 7 bases and J by 1 base; unmatched bases: 6. CDR3 bases: TGCAGTGTTTTCAACAGGGGCCAAGAGACCCAGTACTTC. Translation: CSVFNRGQETQYF.

This clonotype came up many times. This chain links TRBV6-5 with TRBJ1-5, with D perhaps matching TRBD1 (5 bases). Germline lookup yields CDR1 MNHEY and CDR2 SVGAGI. V gave up 8 bases and J gave up 4 bases, with 12 bases separating them. This CDR3 is 13 amino acids long. As DNA, the CDR3 is TGTGCCAGCGCGATGGGGGAGAATCAGCCCCAGCATTTT. It is translated as CASAMGENQPQHF.

This clonotype was seen more than once but under ten times. The V call is TRBV7-9, the J call TRBJ2-1, with 8 positions matching TRBD2. Germline V CDR1 and CDR2: SEHNR, FQNEAQ (reference sequence). The CDR3 sequence is 15 residues long. V was clipped by 5 bases and J by 2 bases; unmatched bases: 5. The CDR3 here is CASSAIAGTYNEQFF. The CDR3 nucleotides are TGTGCCAGCAGCGCGATAGCGGGGACCTACAATGAGCAGTTCTTC.

Worth noting for this clonotype: A read error may account for a junction end that differs from germline. The genes are TRBV20-1 and TRBJ1-5; 9 bases align to TRBD1. The V gene's germline CDR1 is DFQATT and CDR2 SNEGSKA (reference sequence). CDR3 length equals 14 residues. CDR3 in amino acids: CSAGVQGANRPQHF. CDR3 nucleotides: TGCAGTGCTGGAGTACAGGGGGCCAATCGGCCCCAGCATTTT.

This clonotype was recorded once. Compared with germline, one end of the junction differs, possibly owing to a read error. This chain connects TRBV11-3 to TRBJ2-6; D might be TRBD1 (6 bases). The CDR3 is made up of 15 amino acids. Per the germline V gene, CDR1 is SGHNT and CDR2 is YENEEA. For the CDR3, the DNA is TGTGCCAGCAGCCAACAGGGTTCTGTGGTCAACGTCCTGACGTTC. It encodes CASSQQGSVVNVLTF.

This clonotype was counted many times. This CDR3 reads CASSDRGSSEAFF. As DNA, the CDR3 is TGCGCCAGCAGTGACAGGGGGTCGTCTGAAGCTTTCTTT. The chain combines TRBV10-2 with TRBJ1-1; 7 positions match TRBD1. CDR3 length equals 13 residues. Trimming removed 3 bases from V and 6 bases from J; junction bases left unmatched: 4. Germline V gives CDR1 WSHSY, CDR2 SAAADI.

This clonotype appeared many times. The chain joins TRBV6-5 to TRBJ1-6; maybe TRBD1 (6 bases). The V end lost 7 bases, the J end lost 10 bases, and 20 bases lay between the germline ends. CDR1 is MNHEY, CDR2 SVGAGI, per germline. The CDR3 contains 15 residues. CDR3 amino acids: CASTGIARGLSPLHF. The CDR3 DNA reads TGTGCCAGCACCGGAATTGCCAGGGGATTGTCACCCCTCCACTTT.

Turning to this clonotype: Germline and junction disagree at one end, which may indicate a read error. The CDR3 bases are TGTGCCAGCAGGACAGATAGCACTCAGCCCCAGCATTTT. Protein sequence: CASRTDSTQPQHF. The chain uses TRBV12-3 or TRBV12-4 and TRBJ1-5; the D gene is possibly TRBD1 (5 bases). The CDR3 sequence is 13 residues long.

The chain links TRBV5-4 to TRBJ2-7, with a possible D match to TRBD1 (5 bases). The germline V gene has CDR1 SGHNT and CDR2 YYREEE (reference sequence). CDR3 size: 15 residues. Trimming stripped 0 bases from V and 6 bases from J, with 16 bases between. In nucleotides, the CDR3 is TGTGCCAGCAGCTTGGACAGGTCAAGCTCCCGCGAGCAGTACTTC. This codes for CASSLDRSSSREQYF.

As regards this clonotype: Likely a read error: the CDR3 ends without its conserved phenylalanine or tryptophan. No DNA is shown, since the ends of the CDR3 on it are uncertain; the CDR3 is the one TCRdb lists. The rearrangement links TRBV25-1 to TRBJ2-5; TRBD1, the table's D call, lacks a check against the DNA. Germline V gene lookup returns CDR1 MGHDK and CDR2 SYGVNS. From its first to its last residue, the CDR3 has 15 amino acids. CDR3 loop: CASSEYLTGQETECI.

In this sample, this clonotype turned up many times. The chain has TRBV24-1 and TRBJ2-1, with 15 bases aligning to TRBD2. The germline CDR1 and CDR2 sequences are KGHDR and SFDVKD. This CDR3 has 20 residues. Trimming removed 4 bases from V and 5 bases from J; junction bases left unmatched: 14. The CDR3 loop is CATSDPTGLAGGGGHNEQFF. CDR3 sequence (DNA): TGTGCCACCAGTGACCCGACAGGACTAGCGGGAGGGGGCGGGCACAATGAGCAGTTCTTC.